This T cell receptor beta chain was profiled in a study of T-cell memory formation after mild COVID-19. At the level of the study: The study found TCR clusters largely donor specific. Study-wide results and limits: Mostly located in CM and EM were contracting CD4+ clones, with contracting CD8+ clones located in EMRA.

One entry per CDR3 protein, called by TCRdb with MiXCR from the 5' RACE reads. The sample has around 470,000 distinct CDR3 sequences; about 19% are singletons. This clonotype was seen a handful of times. Antigen specificity is unknown. V lost 2 bases to trimming and J lost 8 bases, with 6 bases between them. CDR1 is SGHTA, CDR2 FQGNSA, per germline. This CDR3 is 11 amino acids long. The specimen sequenced was PBMCs or a T cell subset sorted from them (not recorded which). The chain combines TRBV7-2 with TRBJ1-1; no clear D. The receptor was isolated from an adult woman who had mild COVID-19 (a few samples of this study predate the infection). Cell type and time point are not known. CDR3 sequence (DNA): TGTGCCAGCAGCTTATCGGCAGAAGCTTTCTTT. It yields the protein CASSLSAEAFF.